This record concerns one T cell receptor (beta chain) sequence. Its matching antigen is unknown. The data were taken from a study of lymphopenia after photon versus proton radiotherapy. Study-wide results and limits: Relative stability marked proton patients; photon patients lost diversity and naive cells.

Data came from immunoSEQ multiplex PCR; TCRdb stores just in-frame clones and leaves some out. This sample has 65,000 to 85,000 clones; roughly 90% occur once, and the top ten carry 2.2%. The germline gives CDR1 SGHNT, CDR2 YYREEE (reference sequence). Trimming shortened V by 3 bases and J by 5 bases, and 14 bases separated the two germline ends. There are 15 residues in the CDR3. This receptor was identified in a woman aged 35 to 49 with cholangiocarcinoma. V and J are TRBV5-4 and TRBJ2-2, with a tentative D call TRBD1 (6 bases). The sample here was peripheral blood, taken from a patient treated with photon-based radiotherapy. The CDR3 DNA follows: TGTGCCAGCAGCTCGCAGGGGTCGATAACCGGGGAGCTGTTTTTT. It specifies CASSSQGSITGELFF.